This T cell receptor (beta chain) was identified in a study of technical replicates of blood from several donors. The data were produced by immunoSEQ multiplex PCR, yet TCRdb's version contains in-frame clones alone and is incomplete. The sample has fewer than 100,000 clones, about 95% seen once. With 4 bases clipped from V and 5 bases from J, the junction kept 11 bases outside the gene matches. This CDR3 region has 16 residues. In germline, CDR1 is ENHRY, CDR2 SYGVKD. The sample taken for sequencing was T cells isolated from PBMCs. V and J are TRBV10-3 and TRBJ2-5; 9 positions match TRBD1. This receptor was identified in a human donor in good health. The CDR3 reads CAISGSTGGIGETQYF. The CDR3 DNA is TGTGCCATCAGTGGTTCGACAGGGGGTATAGGGGAGACCCAGTACTTC.